This paragraph covers one TCR beta chain sequence. Its antigen has not been determined. No much larger clone is present one base from it, and per-base qualities are unavailable. The data were taken from a study of blood T cell repertoires in COVID-19 (dated by TCRdb to 2020 to 2022). Background for the entire study: Collaborator samples came from the United States, Italy and Spain and covered acute and convalescent phases of COVID-19. Subjects who had been exposed to COVID-19, were actively infected with it, or had recovered from it provided the deeply sampled blood TCRbeta repertoires that made up the dataset. The repertoires were released in a freely available public database meant as a resource for research on the immune response to SARS-CoV-2. Samples were obtained from the ongoing ImmuneRACE study (first 160 participants) and from some 1,200 subjects provided by 6 global collaborators. Sample metadata almost always included a de-identified subject ID, COVID-19 status, age in years and sex. The material from the prospective study consisted of cDNA or gDNA derived from T cells, B-cell-depleted T cells, or PBMCs. Where HLA class I and class II types were available, the types were taken from metadata supplied by the sample provider, not from assay-based typing. The full study reports these points: The amount of clinical and demographic metadata varied by source and participant and was provided uncurated.

TCRbeta CDR3 regions were amplified from genomic DNA using the immunoSEQ Assay, a bias-controlled multiplex PCR. From the authors' description of their analysis: The number of nucleated cells in each sample was estimated by amplification of reference gene primers within the assay. Sequence reads were collapsed and filtered to measure the absolute abundance of every unique TCRbeta CDR3 rearrangement. For each sample, productive Simpson clonality was calculated as the square root of Simpson's diversity index across productive rearrangements. Drawn from immuneACCESS, this table holds only the in-frame rearrangements with V and J called that TCRdb kept. Clones are partly lost; checked studies trace under half to an unresolved V gene and leave the rest unexplained. That table supplies the V and J calls and clone size; D and trimming were determined from the DNA. The sample records around 430,000 clones, around 89% of which are singletons. Of the sample, about 12% falls within the top ten clones.

The CDR3 has 11 amino acids, counting the end cysteine and phenylalanine. Only the CDR3 region is kept as DNA, spanning 33 bases read in frame from base 1. Trimming costs V 8 bases and J 3 bases, and their ends lie 8 bases apart. According to the germline V gene, CDR1 reads MNHEY and CDR2 reads SVGAGI. One collaborating source in Seattle enrolled patients during active infection and followed them longitudinally through the course of disease. Each collaborating institution followed its own protocols to collect whole blood in K2EDTA tubes. For TCRbeta analysis, collaborators shipped samples in one of three forms: frozen whole blood, isolated PBMCs, or DNA extracted from either of those sample types.

Recombination joined TRBV6-5 with TRBJ2-7, with the D segment identity uncertain. The source is a woman between 45 and 65 years old with COVID-19, enrolled during active disease. The sequencing sample was made of peripheral blood. Read as DNA, the sequence is TGTGCCAGCGAGGCCCTCTACGAGCAGTACTTC. It translates as CASEALYEQYF.